A selection of T cell receptor beta chains follows, all from one sample in a study of response to subunit inactivated influenza vaccine. From the RT-PCR reads, TCRdb called clonotypes with MiXCR, one entry per CDR3 protein. The table lists about 530,000 distinct CDR3 sequences, roughly 10% of them singletons. Here the sequenced sample was PBMCs from blood, taken on the day of vaccination. Every receptor here comes from a man aged 50 to 60 who received an inactivated influenza vaccine. The conserved cysteine and the conserved F or W are not part of the CDR3 here. Each record gives: clone size, V gene, J gene, CDR3 protein. Size tells how often a clone was seen (once, few, many) or the class of an expanded clone, and some rows leave it out.

clone_size: many; v_call: TRBV20-1; j_call: TRBJ2-3; cdr3_aa: SARSSQRGTDTQY
clone_size: many; v_call: TRBV20-1; j_call: TRBJ2-5; cdr3_aa: SARRDMYQETQY
clone_size: .; v_call: TRBV5-1; j_call: TRBJ2-7; cdr3_aa: ASSLAVSSGAYEQY
clone_size: few; v_call: TRBV7-3; j_call: TRBJ2-2; cdr3_aa: ASSPTSVGTGELF
clone_size: few; v_call: TRBV29-1; j_call: TRBJ2-1; cdr3_aa: SVEVAGAMAF
clone_size: few; v_call: TRBV12-3/TRBV12-4; j_call: TRBJ2-3; cdr3_aa: ASSFYKNTDTQY
clone_size: .; v_call: TRBV7-2; j_call: TRBJ2-2; cdr3_aa: ASSLAKPNTGELF
clone_size: few; v_call: TRBV10-3; j_call: TRBJ2-5; cdr3_aa: AISESLVAGARYRETQY
clone_size: .; v_call: TRBV19; j_call: TRBJ1-1; cdr3_aa: ASIQLGGRTEAF
clone_size: few; v_call: TRBV29-1; j_call: TRBJ2-1; cdr3_aa: SVEALAGPYNEQF
clone_size: .; v_call: TRBV20-1; j_call: TRBJ2-7; cdr3_aa: SAAGTLSYEQY
clone_size: few; v_call: TRBV6-2/TRBV6-3; j_call: TRBJ2-1; cdr3_aa: ASSSDPTEYNEQF
clone_size: .; v_call: TRBV24-1; j_call: TRBJ2-1; cdr3_aa: ATSAPLGVEQF
clone_size: few; v_call: TRBV7-9; j_call: TRBJ1-2; cdr3_aa: ASSYGGLGYT
clone_size: .; v_call: TRBV20-1; j_call: TRBJ1-5; cdr3_aa: SAPPTGDNQPQH
clone_size: few; v_call: TRBV7-2; j_call: TRBJ2-1; cdr3_aa: ASSFLSYNEQF
clone_size: few; v_call: TRBV2; j_call: TRBJ2-2; cdr3_aa: ASTSGRTGELF
clone_size: .; v_call: TRBV7-2; j_call: TRBJ2-7; cdr3_aa: ASSLVGTGYEQY
clone_size: many; v_call: TRBV12-3/TRBV12-4; j_call: TRBJ2-3; cdr3_aa: ASSFGPDERTDTQY
clone_size: few; v_call: TRBV7-2; j_call: TRBJ2-2; cdr3_aa: ASSQEAGINTGELF
clone_size: .; v_call: TRBV7-9; j_call: TRBJ1-4; cdr3_aa: ASSPRGRGNYEKLF
clone_size: .; v_call: TRBV7-3; j_call: TRBJ2-1; cdr3_aa: ASSRQAVSSYNEQF